What follows describes a single T cell receptor beta chain. This entry belongs to a study of T cells in tuberculosis. Study at large: IGRA-negative adolescents, IGRA-positive adolescents with latent tuberculosis and adults with active tuberculosis formed this South African cohort. Within 7 days of starting treatment, or before, PBMC were stored.

The CDR3 has 15 amino acids. From germline, CDR1 is GTSNPN and CDR2 SVGIG (reference sequence). V was clipped by 5 bases and J by 6 bases; unmatched bases: 11. Each patient had positive sputum smear microscopy and/or positive culture. On average approximately 90,000 T cells per donor were immunosequenced. Here immunoSEQ multiplex PCR was the method, and the copy in TCRdb shows in-frame clones only, minus some. The sample carries several thousand clones, just under 95% recorded once. The receptor comes from an adult with tuberculosis. Sequenced sample: PBMCs. The rearrangement links TRBV30 to TRBJ2-1; 9 bases align to TRBD1. CDR3 DNA: TGTGCCTGGCATGGGGGGGACAGGGTCTCCAATGAGCAGTTCTTC. This translates into CAWHGGDRVSNEQFF.